The T cell receptor (beta chain) described here comes from a study of T cells in Graves' hyperthyroidism and ophthalmopathy. In its sample, this clonotype was seen many times. The antigen is not known. Amplification targeted TCR beta CDR3 regions from RNA transcripts. With the HTBI primer set, the TCR CDR3 went through a first round of RT-PCR. In TCRdb, the multiplex PCR reads were re-called with MiXCR into one record per CDR3 protein. The sample contains about 590,000 distinct CDR3 sequences, around 14% of which appear only once. V gave up 4 bases and J gave up 7 bases; unmatched junction bases: 7. This CDR3 has 14 residues. From germline, CDR1 is MNHNS and CDR2 SASEGT. The definition of stable Graves' hyperthyroidism was no ophthalmopathy progression within 18 months. Lactation, pregnancy, other autoimmune disease or uncontrolled infection led to exclusion of patients. Study-level points and caveats: Blood held most thyroid clonotypes expanded above 0.001 frequency. A 13 V-J model separated ophthalmopathy from stable hyperthyroidism.

Sample: blood. The TCR was taken from a woman in her thirties with Graves' hyperthyroidism. The rearrangement uses TRBV6-1 and TRBJ2-1; 7 bases fit TRBD1. The CDR3 DNA follows: TGTGCCAGCAGTGTAGGCAGGGGGAGTAATGAGCAGTTCTTC. This gives the protein CASSVGRGSNEQFF.